A single sample gave rise to the 32 T cell receptor beta chains below, sequenced in a study of cytomegalovirus exposure and HLA in healthy donors. With 60 Vbeta and 13 Jbeta primers, the PCR was carried out. Sequencing was performed with immunoSEQ multiplex PCR; in TCRdb, only in-frame clones are kept and a portion is missing. This table has 200,000 or so clones, 82% appearing once. The material sequenced was PBMCs. The source of these receptors is a woman between 40 and 55 years old in good health and CMV-seronegative.

The V gene is TRBV5-4, the J gene TRBJ2-3, with 8 bases that match TRBD1. With V trimmed by 5 bases and J by 9 bases, 14 bases remained unmatched. The CDR3 runs 15 residues. The germline V gene has CDR1 SGHNT and CDR2 YYREEE (reference sequence). The chain's CDR3 is CASSPGTGPQMTQYF. In nucleotides, the CDR3 is TGTGCCAGCAGTCCCGGGACAGGACCACAAATGACGCAGTATTTT.

The gene calls are TRBV7-2 and TRBJ2-1, with 11 positions matching TRBD2. This CDR3 spans 15 amino acids. Trimming took 5 bases from V and 5 from J; bases not matched to a gene: 5. The V gene's germline CDR1 is SGHTA and CDR2 FQGNSA. In DNA, the CDR3 is TGTGCCAGCAGCCATAGCGGGAGGGTCAACAATGAGCAGTTCTTC. Its protein product is CASSHSGRVNNEQFF.

The chain combines TRBV9 with TRBJ2-1; 14 nucleotides match TRBD2. Germline-derived CDR1 and CDR2 are SGDLS and YYNGEE. Germline trimming cut 4 bases from V and 8 bases from J; bases unmatched to any gene: 8. CDR3 length equals 16 residues. The CDR3 bases are TGTGCCAGCAGCCCACTGGGACTAGCGGGAGTGGATGAGCAGTTCTTC. Translation: CASSPLGLAGVDEQFF.

This clone has a single count. The V and J genes are TRBV19 and TRBJ1-1; tentatively, D is TRBD1 (5 bases). This CDR3 has 15 residues. The V and J ends lost 7 bases and 1 base respectively, with 16 bases between them. The germline gives CDR1 LNHDA, CDR2 SQIVND (reference sequence). CDR3 bases: TGTGCCAGTACCTTAACAGGAAGACCGAACACTGAAGCTTTCTTT. The encoded protein is CASTLTGRPNTEAFF.

The chain combines TRBV19 with TRBJ1-5; D gene ambiguous. Germline CDR1 and CDR2: LNHDA and SQIVND (reference sequence). Trimming shortened V by 6 bases and J by 0 bases, and 9 bases separated the two germline ends. This CDR3 is built from 14 residues. The CDR3 loop is CASRYSPSNQPQHF. Written as DNA, the CDR3 is TGTGCCAGTAGATACAGCCCTAGCAATCAGCCCCAGCATTTT.

This clone was seen more than once but under ten times. J is TRBJ1-1 and V is TRBV30, with D maybe TRBD1 (6 bases). V was trimmed by 5 bases and J by 9 bases, leaving 16 bases between them. The CDR3 consists of 12 residues. The germline V gene encodes CDR1 GTSNPN and CDR2 SVGIG (reference sequence). This chain's CDR3 is CAWEMGAGKAFF. CDR3 in DNA: TGTGCCTGGGAGATGGGGGCAGGGAAAGCTTTCTTT. Using reference TRBV30 and TRBJ1-1 for the parts outside the CDR3, the full variable domain is SQTIHQWPATLVQPVGSPLSLECTVEGTSNPNLYWYRQAAGRGLQLLFYSVGIGQISSEVPQNLSASRPQDRQFILSSKKLLLSDSGFYLCAWEMGAGKAFFGQGTRLTVV.

This clone occurred once. The V gene is TRBV5-4, the J gene TRBJ2-7; 8 nucleotides line up with TRBD2. Germline V gene lookup returns CDR1 SGHNT and CDR2 YYREEE (reference sequence). V was pared by 5 bases and J by 5 bases, with 9 bases of the junction left unmatched. This CDR3 region has 14 residues. The CDR3 coding sequence is TGTGCCAGCAGACTTATGAGCGGGAGAGACGAGCAGTACTTC. The encoded protein is CASRLMSGRDEQYF.

The chain is built from TRBV29-1 and TRBJ1-3; TRBD1 is a possible D gene (6 bases). This CDR3 comprises 14 residues. Germline CDR1 is SQVTM and CDR2 is ANQGSEA. V was clipped by 5 bases and J by 0 bases, with 11 bases between them. The CDR3 loop is CSVQQGFSGNTIYF. The CDR3 DNA follows: TGCAGCGTTCAACAGGGATTCTCTGGAAACACCATATATTTT.

This chain joins TRBV2 and TRBJ1-5; the match to TRBD1 covers 9 bases. V trimming: 7 bases; J trimming: 3 bases; junction bases outside the gene matches: 7. Germline CDR1 is SNHLY and CDR2 is FYNNEI. This CDR3 is 15 amino acids long. CDR3 in DNA: TGTGCCAGCAAGGCACAGGGGGCCCACAATCAGCCCCAGCATTTT. Its protein is CASKAQGAHNQPQHF. Using reference TRBV2 and TRBJ1-5 for the parts outside the CDR3, the full variable domain is EPEVTQTPSHQVTQMGQEVILRCVPISNHLYFYWYRQILGQKVEFLVSFYNNEISEKSEIFDDQFSVERPDGSNFTLKIRSTKLEDSAMYFCASKAQGAHNQPQHFGDGTRLSIL.

This clone was observed a single time. The chain carries TRBV21-1 and TRBJ1-2; the table's D call, TRBD1, has no DNA check behind it. TRBV21-1 is a recognized pseudogene. This CDR3 is built from 14 residues. Written as DNA, the CDR3 is TGTGCCAGCAGCCTACGGACAGGGGCGAGAGGCTACACCTTC. It specifies CASSLRTGARGYTF.

The V and J genes are TRBV10-3 and TRBJ1-1, with TRBD1 matching over 7 bases. The V gene end was trimmed by 7 bases and the J gene end by 1 base; junction bases not matched to a gene: 6. Germline assignment: CDR1 ENHRY and CDR2 SYGVKD. The CDR3 is made up of 14 amino acids. CDR3 loop: CAITDGTANTEAFF. The DNA for the CDR3 is TGTGCCATCACTGACGGGACAGCGAACACTGAAGCTTTCTTT.

DNA of the CDR3: TGCGCCAGCAGCTTTAACAGGGACGAGCAGTACTTC. This encodes CASSFNRDEQYF. The chain recombines TRBV5-1 with TRBJ2-7; possibly TRBD1 for D (6 bases). V lost 2 bases to trimming and J lost 5 bases, with 8 bases between them. There are 12 residues in the CDR3. In germline, CDR1 is SGHRS, CDR2 YFSETQ.

This chain links TRBV11-2 with TRBJ1-2; the D is unclear. Germline V gene lookup returns CDR1 SGHAT and CDR2 FQNNGV. V was shortened by 5 bases and J by 4 bases, with 14 bases between the two germline ends. The CDR3 has 14 residues. CDR3 sequence (DNA): TGTGCCAGCAGCCTAGGTTCGGCGGCCTATGGCTACACCTTC. Translation gives CASSLGSAAYGYTF.

The chain combines TRBV5-1 with TRBJ2-7; 7 nucleotides align to TRBD2. The CDR3 contains 15 residues. Trimming cost V 2 bases and J 0 bases; bases outside gene matches: 5. In germline, CDR1 is SGHRS, CDR2 YFSETQ. The CDR3 sequence: CASSFTSASSYEQYF. The CDR3 DNA sequence: TGCGCCAGCAGCTTTACTAGCGCTAGCTCCTACGAGCAGTACTTC.

The chain carries TRBV5-1 and TRBJ1-5, with D perhaps matching TRBD1 (6 bases). V gave up 0 bases and J gave up 8 bases, with 15 bases separating them. The germline V gene encodes CDR1 SGHRS and CDR2 YFSETQ. This CDR3 spans 15 amino acids. The CDR3: CASSLAGHPGEPQHF. The CDR3 bases are TGCGCCAGCAGCTTGGCCGGTCACCCAGGGGAGCCCCAGCATTTT.

The chain recombines TRBV15 with TRBJ2-7; TRBD1 aligns across 8 bases. The germline V gene encodes CDR1 LNHNV and CDR2 YYDKDF (reference sequence). V lost 6 bases, J lost 6 bases, and 13 bases stayed unmatched. CDR3 length equals 15 residues. Written as DNA, the CDR3 is TGTGCCACCAGTCGGACAGGGACAGAGGGGGGCGAGCAGTACTTC. Translation: CATSRTGTEGGEQYF.

This clone was detected only a few times. In DNA, the CDR3 is TGTGCCAGCAGCTTATTGCGGACTATTTACAATGAGCAGTTCTTC. Translating it yields CASSLLRTIYNEQFF. The V and J genes are TRBV7-3 and TRBJ2-1, with a weak D call TRBD2 (6 bases). Germline CDR1 SGHTA, CDR2 FQGTGA. V was cut by 2 bases and J by 4 bases, with 12 bases left in between. The CDR3 covers 15 residues.

This chain's CDR3 is CAWCRGTGDYEQYF. The CDR3 nucleotides read TGTGCCTGGTGTCGGGGGACAGGGGACTACGAGCAGTACTTC. The rearrangement uses TRBV30 and TRBJ2-7; 10 positions agree with TRBD1. The trim removed 5 bases at V and 3 bases at J, leaving 7 bases unmatched. CDR1 is GTSNPN and CDR2 is SVGIG in the germline V gene (reference sequence). This CDR3 is built from 14 residues. The variable domain in full, with the rest retrieved from reference TRBV30 and TRBJ2-7, is SQTIHQWPATLVQPVGSPLSLECTVEGTSNPNLYWYRQAAGRGLQLLFYSVGIGQISSEVPQNLSASRPQDRQFILSSKKLLLSDSGFYLCAWCRGTGDYEQYFGPGTRLTVT.

Worth noting for this clone: This CDR3 is also generated by other DNA sequences in the sample. The chain uses TRBV6-1 and TRBJ1-1, with D tentatively TRBD1 (6 bases). Germline values: CDR1 MNHNS, CDR2 SASEGT. The CDR3 runs 13 residues. The V end lost 8 bases, the J end lost 4 bases, and 14 bases lay between the germline ends. Here the CDR3 DNA reads TGTGCCAGCGCCGACAGGTATTCCACTGAAGCTTTCTTT. This gives the protein CASADRYSTEAFF.

V usage is TRBV5-1 and J usage is TRBJ2-5, with TRBD1 as a possible D gene (5 bases). The V end lost 5 bases, the J end lost 5 bases, and 16 bases lay between the germline ends. CDR3 length equals 14 residues. Germline CDR1 reads SGHRS; CDR2 reads YFSETQ. In nucleotides, the CDR3 is TGCGCCAGCAGTGGGGCGGCCGGTGGGGAGACCCAGTACTTC. Translating it yields CASSGAAGGETQYF.

The rearrangement links TRBV6-5 to TRBJ1-6; D is ambiguous. CDR3 size: 13 residues. From germline, CDR1 is MNHEY and CDR2 SVGAGI. The germline V and J ends were trimmed by 7 bases and 14 bases, with 18 bases remaining between them. The CDR3: CASTHIPGRALHF. CDR3 coding DNA: TGTGCCAGCACCCACATACCCGGGAGAGCCCTCCACTTT.

The chain uses TRBV5-4 and TRBJ2-3; 7 bases line up with TRBD2. CDR3 length equals 14 residues. The germline gives CDR1 SGHNT, CDR2 YYREEE (reference sequence). The trim removed 0 bases at V and 6 bases at J, leaving 4 bases unmatched. The CDR3 protein is CASSLAGLVDTQYF. Here the CDR3 DNA reads TGTGCCAGCAGCTTGGCAGGACTAGTGGATACGCAGTATTTT.

The chain has TRBV28 and TRBJ2-5; 9 nucleotides align to TRBD1. The junction had 2 bases not matched to a gene; V was cut back by 1 base and J by 2 bases. Per the germline V gene, CDR1 is MDHEN and CDR2 is SYDVKM. The CDR3 has 15 residues. The CDR3 DNA sequence: TGTGCCAGCAGTTTATATGGGACAGGGCAAGAGACCCAGTACTTC. Protein sequence: CASSLYGTGQETQYF.

This clone was counted only a few times. The V and J genes are TRBV19 and TRBJ1-5; a weak D match, TRBD1 (6 bases). Germline V gene lookup returns CDR1 LNHDA and CDR2 SQIVND (reference sequence). This CDR3 contains 16 residues. V was trimmed by 9 bases and J by 6 bases, leaving 24 bases between them. CDR3 sequence: CASETGGGRGGQPQHF. The CDR3 DNA is TGTGCCAGCGAGACCGGGGGGGGGCGAGGGGGTCAGCCCCAGCATTTT. Based on the CDR3 plus reference TRBV19 and TRBJ1-5, the full variable domain is DGGITQSPKYLFRKEGQNVTLSCEQNLNHDAMYWYRQDPGQGLRLIYYSQIVNDFQKGDIAEGYSVSREKKESFPLTVTSAQKNPTAFYLCASETGGGRGGQPQHFGDGTRLSIL.

J is TRBJ2-3 and V is TRBV11-2; 8 bases map to TRBD1. With 4 bases clipped from V and 9 bases from J, the junction kept 3 bases outside the gene matches. This CDR3 spans 12 amino acids. Per the germline V gene, CDR1 is SGHAT and CDR2 is FQNNGV. The chain's CDR3 is CASSYRTGTQYF. The DNA of the CDR3 is TGTGCCAGCAGCTACCGGACAGGGACGCAGTATTTT.

This clone occurred once. The chain employs TRBV7-3 and TRBJ2-1; a possible D gene is TRBD1 (7 bases). V was pared by 5 bases and J by 7 bases, with 12 bases between. This CDR3 has 13 amino acids. Germline V gives CDR1 SGHTA, CDR2 FQGTGA. Here the CDR3 reads CASSKSGGNEQFF. As DNA, the CDR3 is TGTGCCAGCAGCAAGTCAGGGGGGAATGAGCAGTTCTTC.

The chain joins TRBV7-3 to TRBJ2-5; D perhaps matches TRBD2 (6 bases). Germline V lookup: CDR1 SGHTA, CDR2 FQGTGA. This CDR3 is 13 amino acids long. Trimming removed 2 bases at V and 5 bases at J, with 9 bases between. The CDR3 loop reads CASSLVGGETQYF. The CDR3, as DNA: TGTGCCAGCAGCTTAGTCGGGGGTGAGACCCAGTACTTC.

V and J are TRBV5-1 and TRBJ2-3, with TRBD2 as a possible D gene (6 bases). Trimming took 1 base from V and 0 from J, leaving 9 bases between them. CDR3 length: 15 residues. From germline, CDR1 is SGHRS and CDR2 YFSETQ. The CDR3 nucleotides read TGCGCCAGCAGCTTGCCTAGCGTAAGCACAGATACGCAGTATTTT. It translates to CASSLPSVSTDTQYF.

This chain connects TRBV6-5 to TRBJ1-2, with D maybe TRBD1 (6 bases). Trimming shortened V by 5 bases and J by 4 bases, and 14 bases separated the two germline ends. Germline V gene lookup returns CDR1 MNHEY and CDR2 SVGAGI. CDR3 length equals 14 residues. CDR3: CASSPTGLFYGYTF. CDR3 sequence (DNA): TGTGCCAGCAGTCCCACAGGGTTATTCTATGGCTACACCTTC.

The chain recombines TRBV5-6 with TRBJ2-7; 7 bases agree with TRBD2. CDR1 is SGHDT, CDR2 YYEEEE, per germline. The CDR3 has 13 amino acids. V trimming: 2 bases; J trimming: 1 base; junction bases outside the gene matches: 0. The CDR3 DNA reads as TGTGCCAGCAGCTTAGCGGGATCCTACGAGCAGTACTTC. This translates into CASSLAGSYEQYF.

This chain joins TRBV11-2 and TRBJ1-2, with 9 bases that match TRBD1. V gave up 8 bases and J gave up 5 bases; unmatched junction bases: 6. CDR3 length: 13 residues. Germline loops: CDR1 SGHAT, CDR2 FQNNGV. CDR3 loop: CASLGQGSYGYTF. CDR3 DNA sequence: TGTGCCAGCCTCGGACAGGGGTCATATGGCTACACCTTC.

This chain links TRBV5-5 with TRBJ2-7; 7 nucleotides agree with TRBD2. The trim removed 5 bases at V and 2 bases at J, leaving 10 bases unmatched. This CDR3 region has 15 residues. Germline values: CDR1 SGHKS, CDR2 YYEKEE (reference sequence). CDR3 sequence: CASREAGTDPYEQYF. The DNA for the CDR3 is TGTGCCAGCAGAGAAGCGGGAACCGACCCCTACGAGCAGTACTTC.